The 16 T cell receptor beta chains reported below all come from one sample, sequenced in a study of T cells in Graves' hyperthyroidism and ophthalmopathy. What was amplified from RNA transcripts were TCR beta CDR3 regions. The TCR CDR3 first-round RT-PCR relied on the HTBI primer set. Via MiXCR, TCRdb re-called the multiplex PCR reads, giving one row per CDR3 protein. The sample has fewer than 700,000 distinct CDR3 sequences, 15% to 20% seen once. The sample taken for sequencing was blood. The receptors stem from a woman younger than 45 with Graves' hyperthyroidism.

This clonotype was detected ten times or more. Here the CDR3 reads CASSPLPRRISYEQYF. The CDR3 DNA is TGTGCCAGCAGTCCCCTACCTAGGCGGATCTCCTACGAGCAGTACTTC. The chain employs TRBV28 and TRBJ2-7; D not resolved. V lost 5 bases and J lost 0, with 17 bases in between. Germline loops: CDR1 MDHEN, CDR2 SYDVKM. CDR3 length: 16 amino acids.

The table lists this clonotype with many counts. The chain recombines TRBV30 with TRBJ2-7, with 10 bases fitting TRBD2. Germline V gives CDR1 GTSNPN, CDR2 SVGIG (reference sequence). The CDR3 length is 13 residues. V was clipped by 8 bases and J by 0 bases; unmatched bases: 4. In nucleotides, the CDR3 is TGTGCCCTGTCTAGCGGGAGCTCCTACGAGCAGTACTTC. Its protein is CALSSGSSYEQYF.

This clonotype was recorded many times. The chain couples TRBV2 to TRBJ2-1; 9 positions agree with TRBD1. There are 14 residues in the CDR3. V shed 6 bases, J shed 6 bases, and the junction held 6 bases outside the gene matches. The germline gives CDR1 SNHLY, CDR2 FYNNEI. CDR3 loop: CASRHGQGINEQFF. DNA for the CDR3: TGTGCCAGCAGGCACGGACAGGGGATCAATGAGCAGTTCTTC.

The chain recombines TRBV6-1 with TRBJ2-1; TRBD2 aligns across 9 bases. The CDR3 length is 13 residues. V lost 8 bases, J lost 9 bases, and 8 bases stayed unmatched. Germline lookup yields CDR1 MNHNS and CDR2 SASEGT. In DNA form, the CDR3 reads TGTGCCAGCGGGTTAGCGGGAGTCGGTGAGCAGTTCTTC. Translated, it gives CASGLAGVGEQFF.

This clonotype was counted only a few times. V and J are TRBV7-9 and TRBJ1-3; maybe TRBD1 (5 bases). This CDR3 comprises 14 residues. Per the germline V gene, CDR1 is SEHNR and CDR2 is FQNEAQ (reference sequence). V gave up 7 bases and J gave up 4 bases, with 14 bases separating them. Here the CDR3 reads CASTPAGLGNTIYF. In DNA form, the CDR3 reads TGTGCCAGCACCCCGGCGGGGCTAGGAAACACCATATATTTT.

The chain uses TRBV3-1 and TRBJ2-1; TRBD2 matches 11 bases. Looked up from germline, CDR1 is LGHDT and CDR2 is YNNKEL (reference sequence). The junction had 11 bases not matched to a gene; V was cut back by 0 bases and J by 10 bases. The CDR3 runs 17 residues. The DNA for the CDR3 is TGTGCCAGCAGCCAAGATACAGTAGCGGGAGGGCCGAACGAGCAGTTCTTC. It encodes CASSQDTVAGGPNEQFF.

This chain uses TRBV30 with TRBJ2-3; 15 bases match TRBD2. The germline V gene encodes CDR1 GTSNPN and CDR2 SVGIG (reference sequence). Trimming cost V 3 bases and J 6 bases; bases outside gene matches: 10. This CDR3 has 17 amino acids. The CDR3 DNA is TGTGCCTGGAGCGCCATACGGACTAGCGGGAGGGCCGATACGCAGTATTTT. Amino acids: CAWSAIRTSGRADTQYF.

The gene calls are TRBV5-4 and TRBJ2-7, with D perhaps matching TRBD2 (6 bases). The CDR3 is 17 amino acids. The germline V gene has CDR1 SGHNT and CDR2 YYREEE (reference sequence). Trimming shortened V by 4 bases and J by 0 bases, and 20 bases separated the two germline ends. The chain's CDR3 is CASSLGVGGVSSYEQYF. Here the CDR3 DNA reads TGTGCCAGCAGCCTGGGGGTGGGCGGGGTAAGCTCCTACGAGCAGTACTTC.

This clonotype occurred a few times. The chain uses TRBV5-1 and TRBJ1-3; D unresolved. The CDR3 runs 13 residues. Per germline, CDR1 SGHRS and CDR2 YFSETQ. V was pared by 6 bases and J by 0 bases, with 7 bases between. The CDR3 loop reads CASTETSGNTIYF. The DNA of the CDR3 is TGCGCCAGCACTGAAACCTCTGGAAACACCATATATTTT.

The chain carries TRBV19 and TRBJ2-4; D assignment may be TRBD1 or TRBD2 (5 bases each). The CDR3 runs to 15 residues. The V gene's germline CDR1 is LNHDA and CDR2 SQIVND (reference sequence). Trimming shortened V by 5 bases and J by 6 bases, and 17 bases separated the two germline ends. The CDR3 protein is CASSEYGTRGNIQYF. The CDR3 nucleotides read TGTGCCAGTAGTGAGTACGGGACGCGAGGAAACATTCAGTACTTC.

This clonotype was counted a single time. A junction end diverges from the germline sequence, so it may reflect a read error. The chain carries TRBV7-9 and TRBJ2-3, with a tentative D call TRBD2 (6 bases). The germline V gene has CDR1 SEHNR and CDR2 FQNEAQ (reference sequence). This CDR3 contains 14 residues. The CDR3 loop reads CASSPRLDPDTQYF. The CDR3 region has the DNA TGTGCTAGCAGCCCCAGACTAGATCCAGATACGCAGTATTTT.

This clonotype was counted at least ten times. This rearrangement joins TRBV6-1 to TRBJ1-4; D remains ambiguous. The CDR3 totals 13 residues. CDR1 is MNHNS and CDR2 is SASEGT in the germline V gene. The V end was cut by 6 bases, the J end by 8 bases, with 13 bases between. The CDR3 coding sequence is TGTGCCAGCAGGACCGGGCTAGGGGAAAAACTGTTTTTT. Its protein product is CASRTGLGEKLFF.

There are a few counts of this clonotype. The V call is TRBV10-3, the J call TRBJ1-1; TRBD1 might be the D (6 bases). Germline V gene lookup returns CDR1 ENHRY and CDR2 SYGVKD. V gave up 3 bases and J gave up 1 base, with 12 bases separating them. This CDR3 spans 15 amino acids. The CDR3 bases are TGTGCCATCAGTGATTCGGGGGGGGCGAACACTGAAGCTTTCTTT. This translates into CAISDSGGANTEAFF.

The rearrangement uses TRBV10-3 and TRBJ1-1, with D maybe TRBD1 (6 bases). This CDR3 spans 13 amino acids. The V gene's germline CDR1 is ENHRY and CDR2 SYGVKD. Deletions cut 10 bases from V and 1 base from J, with 13 bases between. CDR3: CATEDSPNTEAFF. The CDR3 DNA sequence: TGTGCCACCGAGGACAGTCCGAACACTGAAGCTTTCTTT.

The CDR3 DNA reads as TGTGCCAGCAGCGTAGGAGGGACTAGCCAAGAGACCCAGTACTTC. It codes for CASSVGGTSQETQYF. This chain connects TRBV9 to TRBJ2-5; 8 bases line up with TRBD2. The germline V gene has CDR1 SGDLS and CDR2 YYNGEE. Losses at the gene ends were 0 bases for V and 1 base for J; bases not matched to a gene: 2. CDR3 size: 15 residues.

This clonotype came up a few times. The V call is TRBV20-1, the J call TRBJ1-6, with D unclear. CDR1 and CDR2 (germline): DFQATT, SNEGSKA (reference sequence). Trimming shortened V by 3 bases and J by 4 bases, and 16 bases separated the two germline ends. The CDR3 extends over 16 amino acids. The CDR3 bases are TGCAGTGCTAGTTCTCTAACCCGGCCTTATAATTCACCCCTCCACTTT. Its translation: CSASSLTRPYNSPLHF.